This record looks at one TCR beta chain sequence and its context. What it binds is unknown. These data belong to a study of OX40 agonist ivuxolimab in advanced cancers. Study background: The patients got ivuxolimab, which is an agonistic anti-OX40 (CD134) antibody. The dose-escalation cohort was about 83% male, with a mean age of 60 years, ranging about 23 to 90. Study outcomes and limitations: The study found that CD8+ T cells averaged more expanded clones than CD4+. Antigen specificity was not determined for the expanded peripheral T cells.

Measured with immunoSEQ multiplex PCR; TCRdb has only the in-frame clones, and not every one. The sample consists of tens of thousands of clones, 84% of them appearing once. In germline, CDR1 is MNHNS, CDR2 SASEGT. There are 11 residues in the CDR3. V lost 10 bases and J lost 3, with 9 bases in between. The chain has TRBV6-1 and TRBJ1-2; D not resolved. The sequence was collected from an adult with an advanced solid tumor such as melanoma, head and neck, liver or kidney cancer. Sequenced material: CD4+ or CD8+ T cells sorted from blood, taken in a trial of the OX40 agonist ivuxolimab. The CDR3 DNA follows: TGTGCCACAACTATGGACTATGGCTACACCTTC. Translating gives CATTMDYGYTF.